The clone carrying this T cell receptor beta chain was seen only a few times. Germline V gene sequence: CDR1 SGHRS, CDR2 YFSETQ. This CDR3 has 15 amino acids. Trimming cost V 5 bases and J 8 bases, with 22 bases left between them. These data belong to a study of identifying expanded T cells in peripheral blood. Some clones are missing from TCRdb's copy, which holds only in-frame ones; the method was immunoSEQ multiplex PCR. This sample yields around 100,000 clones, of which over 80% are seen a single time; about 5.9% belongs to the top ten. The J gene is TRBJ1-1, the V gene TRBV5-1; D may be TRBD1 (6 bases). This receptor was taken from a person aged 18 to 75 in good health. Sequences were obtained from blood. The CDR3 DNA is TGCGCCAGCAGTGAGAGGGTGGGGGGCGAAGGAGAAGCTTTCTTT. It encodes CASSERVGGEGEAFF.